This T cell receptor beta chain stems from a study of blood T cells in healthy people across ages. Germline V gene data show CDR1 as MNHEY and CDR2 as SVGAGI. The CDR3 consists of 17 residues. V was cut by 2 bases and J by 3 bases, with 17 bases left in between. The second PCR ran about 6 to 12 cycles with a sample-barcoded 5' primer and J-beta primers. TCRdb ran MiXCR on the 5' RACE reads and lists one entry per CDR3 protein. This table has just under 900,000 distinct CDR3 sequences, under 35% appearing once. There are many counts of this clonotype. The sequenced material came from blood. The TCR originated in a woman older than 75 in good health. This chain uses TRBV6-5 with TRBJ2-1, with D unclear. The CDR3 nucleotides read TGTGCCAGCAGTTACCCGACCCACCTTAAAAGCTACAATGAGCAGTTCTTC. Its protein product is CASSYPTHLKSYNEQFF.